This entry lists 16 T cell receptor beta chains sequenced from one sample in a study of blood T cell repertoires in COVID-19. Method: immunoSEQ multiplex PCR; TCRdb's copy keeps in-frame clones and lacks some. The sample lists some 120,000 clones, about 92% occurring once. The sequencing input was peripheral blood. The receptors here all came from a man aged 45-60 years with active COVID-19.

The chain links TRBV12-3 or TRBV12-4 to TRBJ2-1, with 10 bases identical to TRBD1. V lost 10 bases, J lost 9 bases, and 9 bases stayed unmatched. The CDR3 contains 13 residues. CDR3 protein: CATGVTGGGEQFF. Written as DNA, the CDR3 is TGTGCCACCGGGGTGACAGGGGGCGGTGAGCAGTTCTTC.

The rearrangement joins TRBV5-1 to TRBJ2-1, with D possibly being TRBD2 (6 bases). V was pared by 6 bases and J by 0 bases, with 10 bases between. Per the germline V gene, CDR1 is SGHRS and CDR2 is YFSETQ. The CDR3 extends over 14 amino acids. The chain's CDR3 is CASIDGSSYNEQFF. The CDR3, as DNA: TGCGCCAGCATTGACGGGAGCTCCTACAATGAGCAGTTCTTC.

This chain connects TRBV19 to TRBJ2-1; 9 bases agree with TRBD2. CDR3 length: 15 amino acids. V shed 7 bases, J shed 10 bases, and the junction held 14 bases outside the gene matches. Looked up from germline, CDR1 is LNHDA and CDR2 is SQIVND (reference sequence). In DNA form, the CDR3 reads TGTGCCAGTACCCCCGGGACTAGCCGGAGCAACGAGCAGTTCTTC. This encodes CASTPGTSRSNEQFF.

The V gene is TRBV6-6, the J gene TRBJ1-1; tentative D call: TRBD1 (5 bases). CDR3 length equals 13 residues. Germline assignment: CDR1 MNHNY and CDR2 SVGAGI (reference sequence). Trimming stripped 5 bases from V and 5 bases from J, with 12 bases between. Here the CDR3 reads CASSSQGRTEAFF. The CDR3 coding sequence is TGTGCCAGCAGTAGCCAGGGTAGGACTGAAGCTTTCTTT.

The chain joins TRBV5-1 to TRBJ1-3, with 8 bases fitting TRBD1. This CDR3 has 16 amino acids. Germline CDR1 reads SGHRS; CDR2 reads YFSETQ. The J segment lost 3 bases and the V segment lost 0 bases, leaving 5 bases of the junction unmatched. CDR3 sequence: CASSLGQGANGNTIYF. The CDR3 DNA reads TGCGCCAGCAGCTTGGGCCAGGGGGCAAATGGAAACACCATATATTTT.

CDR3 DNA sequence: TGTGCCTGGAGTCGGGGACAGATGAACACTGAAGCTTTCTTT. Its translation: CAWSRGQMNTEAFF. This chain joins TRBV30 and TRBJ1-1, with 7 bases that match TRBD1. Trimming removed 2 bases from V and 0 bases from J; junction bases left unmatched: 3. CDR3 length: 14 residues. Per germline, CDR1 GTSNPN and CDR2 SVGIG (reference sequence). The full variable domain, rest sourced from reference TRBV30 and TRBJ1-1, is SQTIHQWPATLVQPVGSPLSLECTVEGTSNPNLYWYRQAAGRGLQLLFYSVGIGQISSEVPQNLSASRPQDRQFILSSKKLLLSDSGFYLCAWSRGQMNTEAFFGQGTRLTVV.

The chain uses TRBV5-6 and TRBJ2-1; 15 bases map to TRBD2. The CDR3 spans 12 residues. The V gene end was trimmed by 4 bases and the J gene end by 15 bases; junction bases not matched to a gene: 2. Germline values: CDR1 SGHDT, CDR2 YYEEEE. This chain's CDR3 is CASSGTSGRSFF. In DNA, the CDR3 is TGTGCCAGCAGCGGGACTAGCGGGAGGTCGTTCTTC.

The chain combines TRBV21-1 with TRBJ2-1; the table calls TRBD2, which could not be checked here. TRBV21-1 has pseudogene status. This CDR3 spans 16 amino acids. CDR3 nucleotides: TGTGCCAGCAGCAAACGCCCTAGCGGGGACTACAATGAGCAGTTCTTC. It codes for CASSKRPSGDYNEQFF.

This clone was found many times. The rearrangement uses TRBV5-8 and TRBJ1-4; 10 bases line up with TRBD1. Germline-derived CDR1 and CDR2 are SGHTS and YDEGEE. The V and J ends lost 2 bases and 7 bases, in that order; junction bases with no gene match: 2. The CDR3 runs to 14 residues. The CDR3 is CASSFWDRGEKLFF. Written as DNA, the CDR3 is TGTGCCAGCAGCTTCTGGGACAGGGGTGAAAAACTGTTTTTT.

The DNA for the CDR3 is TGTGCCACCAAACTGACAGGTACCGGACAGCCCCAGCATTTT. Amino acids: CATKLTGTGQPQHF. The V gene is TRBV19, the J gene TRBJ1-5; D is perhaps TRBD1 (6 bases). The CDR3 totals 14 residues. V was pared by 10 bases and J by 7 bases, with 20 bases between. The germline V gene has CDR1 LNHDA and CDR2 SQIVND (reference sequence).

The chain joins TRBV13 to TRBJ2-5; possible D gene TRBD1, 6 bases. V was shortened by 4 bases and J by 14 bases, with 17 bases between the two germline ends. The CDR3 totals 12 residues. Germline CDR1 and CDR2: PRHDT and FYEKMQ (reference sequence). Here the CDR3 DNA reads TGTGCCAGCAGCTACGGGACAAATCAAGGCTACTTC. Its protein product is CASSYGTNQGYF.

The CDR3 DNA reads TGTGCCAGCAGCCCCAGTGGGGGCGGGAGGACCACAGATACGCAGTATTTT. This encodes CASSPSGGGRTTDTQYF. This chain joins TRBV5-6 and TRBJ2-3; 8 nucleotides line up with TRBD2. The V gene's germline CDR1 is SGHDT and CDR2 YYEEEE. The CDR3 consists of 17 residues. V was clipped by 4 bases and J by 2 bases; unmatched bases: 12. Supplemented by reference TRBV5-6 and TRBJ2-3, the full variable domain reads DAGVTQSPTHLIKTRGQQVTLRCSPKSGHDTVSWYQQALGQGPQFIFQYYEEEERQRGNFPDRFSGHQFPNYSSELNVNALLLGDSALYLCASSPSGGGRTTDTQYFGPGTRLTVL.

The V call is TRBV11-2, the J call TRBJ2-5; 7 bases map to TRBD2. The CDR3 has 15 amino acids. Germline V gene lookup returns CDR1 SGHAT and CDR2 FQNNGV. With V trimmed by 5 bases and J by 0 bases, 6 bases remained unmatched. The CDR3 nucleotides are TGTGCCAGCAGCCTCCTGCGGGGGTACCAAGAGACCCAGTACTTC. Protein product: CASSLLRGYQETQYF.

The genes are TRBV11-2 and TRBJ2-2; the match to TRBD2 covers 9 bases. The CDR3 is 15 amino acids. V was clipped by 10 bases and J by 6 bases; unmatched bases: 12. Germline values: CDR1 SGHAT, CDR2 FQNNGV. The CDR3 is CATKPLRLAAGELFF. CDR3 bases: TGTGCCACCAAACCGCTACGACTAGCGGCCGGGGAGCTGTTTTTT.

This chain connects TRBV5-1 to TRBJ1-4; TRBD1 matches 8 bases. The CDR3 consists of 14 residues. Germline loops: CDR1 SGHRS, CDR2 YFSETQ. With 3 bases clipped from V and 4 bases from J, the junction kept 2 bases outside the gene matches. The CDR3, as DNA: TGCGCCAGCAGCTCGGGACAGGTTAATGAAAAACTGTTTTTT. Translation: CASSSGQVNEKLFF.

J is TRBJ1-5 and V is TRBV7-2, with D uncertain. Per the germline V gene, CDR1 is SGHTA and CDR2 is FQGNSA. Trimming took off 4 bases at V and 0 bases at J, with 4 bases between the two ends. The CDR3 is 13 residues long. CDR3 loop: CASSSNSNQPQHF. CDR3 nucleotides: TGTGCCAGCAGCTCAAATAGCAATCAGCCCCAGCATTTT.